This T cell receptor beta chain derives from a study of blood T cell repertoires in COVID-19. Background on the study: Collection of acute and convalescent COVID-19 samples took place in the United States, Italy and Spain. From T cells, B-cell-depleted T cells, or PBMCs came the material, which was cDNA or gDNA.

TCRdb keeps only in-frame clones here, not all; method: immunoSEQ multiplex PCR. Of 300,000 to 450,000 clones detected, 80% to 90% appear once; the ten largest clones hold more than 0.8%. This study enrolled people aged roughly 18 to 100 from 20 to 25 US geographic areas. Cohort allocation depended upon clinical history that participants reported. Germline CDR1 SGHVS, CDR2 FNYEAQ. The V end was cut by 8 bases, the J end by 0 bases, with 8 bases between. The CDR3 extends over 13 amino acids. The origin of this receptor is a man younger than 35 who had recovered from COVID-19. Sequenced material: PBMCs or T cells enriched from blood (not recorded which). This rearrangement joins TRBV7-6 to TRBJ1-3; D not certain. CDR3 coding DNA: TGTGCCAGCCTCCCCTTCTCTGGAAACACCATATATTTT. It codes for CASLPFSGNTIYF.